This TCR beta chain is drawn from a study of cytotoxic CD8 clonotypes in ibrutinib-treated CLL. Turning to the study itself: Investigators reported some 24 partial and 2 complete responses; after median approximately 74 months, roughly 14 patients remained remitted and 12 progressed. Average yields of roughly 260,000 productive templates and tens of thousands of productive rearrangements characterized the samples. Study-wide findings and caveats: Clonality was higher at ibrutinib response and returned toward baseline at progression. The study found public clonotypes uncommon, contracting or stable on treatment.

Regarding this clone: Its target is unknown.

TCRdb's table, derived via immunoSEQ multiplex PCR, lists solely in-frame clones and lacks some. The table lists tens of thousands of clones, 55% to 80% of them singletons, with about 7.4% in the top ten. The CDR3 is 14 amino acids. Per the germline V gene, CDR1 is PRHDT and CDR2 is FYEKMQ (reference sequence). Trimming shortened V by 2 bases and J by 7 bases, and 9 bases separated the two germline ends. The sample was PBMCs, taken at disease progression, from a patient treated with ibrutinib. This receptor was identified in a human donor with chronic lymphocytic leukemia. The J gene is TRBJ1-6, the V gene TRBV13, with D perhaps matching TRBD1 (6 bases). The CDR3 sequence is CASSLSGVNSPLHF. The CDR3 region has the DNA TGTGCCAGCAGCTTATCAGGGGTGAATTCACCCCTCCACTTT.